The 15 T cell receptor beta chains given below trace back to one sample, sequenced in a study of regulatory T cells in long-lasting Graves disease. CDR3-region Arm-PCR and iRepertoire HTBI primers produced the TCR beta libraries. TCRdb re-derived calls from the multiplex PCR reads in MiXCR, one entry per CDR3 protein. The repertoire holds around 400,000 distinct CDR3 sequences, around 15% seen once, with around a fifth in the top ten. Regarding time point: newly diagnosed GD, antithyroid drugs for less than 3 months. Generation of the TCR library employed RNA extracted from PBMCs. Sequencing used peripheral blood mononuclear cells (PBMCs), obtained at new diagnosis, from a patient treated with antithyroid drugs. These receptor sequences come from a female donor with Graves disease.

The rearrangement uses TRBV30 and TRBJ1-6, with D tentatively TRBD1 (5 bases). Trimming took 4 bases from V and 7 from J, leaving 20 bases between them. The CDR3 contains 16 residues. In germline, CDR1 is GTSNPN, CDR2 SVGIG (reference sequence). CDR3 in DNA: TGTGCCTGGATGGGGAAAATTACGGGGCCCAATTCACCCCTCCACTTT. Amino acid sequence: CAWMGKITGPNSPLHF.

This clonotype was recorded at least ten times. The J gene is TRBJ1-4, the V gene TRBV2; 8 bases align to TRBD1. The CDR3 has 15 residues. CDR1 SNHLY and CDR2 FYNNEI come from the germline V gene. J lost 12 bases, V lost 6 bases, and 15 bases had no gene match. The CDR3 is CASRTDRDVQIELFF. The CDR3 nucleotides are TGTGCCAGCAGGACGGACAGGGACGTTCAGATTGAACTGTTTTTT. Complete variable domain (other parts from reference TRBV2 and TRBJ1-4): EPEVTQTPSHQVTQMGQEVILRCVPISNHLYFYWYRQILGQKVEFLVSFYNNEISEKSEIFDDQFSVERPDGSNFTLKIRSTKLEDSAMYFCASRTDRDVQIELFFGSGTQLSVL.

V gene TRBV18 combines with J gene TRBJ1-3; tentative D call: TRBD1 (5 bases). Per germline, CDR1 KGHSH and CDR2 LQKENI. V dropped 1 base and J dropped 2 bases, with 9 bases sitting between them. CDR3 size: 15 residues. This CDR3 reads CASSPRDAAGNTIYF. The CDR3 region has the DNA TGTGCCAGCTCACCACGGGACGCCGCTGGAAACACCATATATTTT.

This clonotype was found many times. This sequence joins TRBV7-2 and TRBJ1-4; 8 positions match TRBD1. This CDR3 spans 16 amino acids. V was clipped by 2 bases and J by 4 bases; unmatched bases: 6. Germline CDR1 and CDR2: SGHTA and FQGNSA. This CDR3 reads CASSLSFGQGNEKLFF. CDR3 nucleotides: TGTGCCAGCAGCTTATCTTTCGGACAGGGTAATGAAAAACTGTTTTTT.

In this sample, this clonotype turned up many times. The chain links TRBV20-1 to TRBJ2-1; 12 bases agree with TRBD2. Trimming at V came to 3 bases and at J to 7 bases, leaving 19 bases not matched to a gene. Per the germline V gene, CDR1 is DFQATT and CDR2 is SNEGSKA (reference sequence). The CDR3 totals 19 residues. The CDR3 is CSASHALAGGLSGSNEQFF. DNA for the CDR3: TGCAGTGCTAGCCACGCGCTAGCGGGAGGGTTGTCGGGATCTAATGAGCAGTTCTTC.

This clonotype has more than one count but fewer than ten. Without the conserved terminal phenylalanine or tryptophan, this CDR3 likely stems from a read error. The rearrangement joins TRBV30 to TRBJ2-3, with unresolved D. The CDR3 has 15 residues. Germline V lookup: CDR1 GTSNPN, CDR2 SVGIG (reference sequence). V lost 0 bases to trimming and J lost 2 bases, with 12 bases between them. The CDR3 loop reads CAWSVRWPTTDTQYL. DNA of the CDR3: TGTGCCTGGAGTGTGAGGTGGCCTACCACAGATACGCAGTATCTT.

This clonotype has at least ten counts. The chain links TRBV2 to TRBJ1-1; no clear D. Looked up from germline, CDR1 is SNHLY and CDR2 is FYNNEI. V was shortened by 7 bases and J by 0 bases, with 0 bases between the two germline ends. CDR3 size: 10 residues. CDR3 in amino acids: CASMNTEAFF. CDR3 sequence (DNA): TGTGCCAGCATGAACACTGAAGCTTTCTTT.

This clonotype has a count of ten or more. J is TRBJ2-2 and V is TRBV11-2; 9 nucleotides align to TRBD1. Germline V gene lookup returns CDR1 SGHAT and CDR2 FQNNGV. CDR3 length: 13 residues. V gave up 6 bases and J gave up 4 bases; unmatched junction bases: 0. The CDR3 DNA reads as TGTGCCAGCAGGGACAGGGGCACCGGGGAGCTGTTTTTT. Translating gives CASRDRGTGELFF.

This clonotype was detected many times. The chain is built from TRBV20-1 and TRBJ2-1; D gene uncertain. The V end lost 6 bases, the J end lost 9 bases, and 27 bases lay between the germline ends. This CDR3 region has 16 residues. CDR1 and CDR2 (germline): DFQATT, SNEGSKA (reference sequence). CDR3 sequence (DNA): TGCAGTGCCACTACAATGAGTAAAACCCGTGACGGTGAGCAGTTCTTC. This encodes CSATTMSKTRDGEQFF.

In this sample, this clonotype turned up many times. The genes are TRBV28 and TRBJ2-5; 9 bases match TRBD1. The CDR3 runs to 12 residues. Germline V CDR1 and CDR2: MDHEN, SYDVKM. The junction had 5 bases not matched to a gene; V was cut back by 2 bases and J by 13 bases. The CDR3: CASSLPRDRVYF. CDR3 DNA: TGTGCCAGCAGTTTACCCCGGGACAGGGTGTACTTC.

This clonotype has ten or more counts. The chain is built from TRBV30 and TRBJ1-1; a possible D gene is TRBD1 (5 bases). The CDR3 totals 12 residues. V lost 1 base and J lost 6, with 9 bases in between. The germline gives CDR1 GTSNPN, CDR2 SVGIG (reference sequence). The DNA of the CDR3 is TGTGCCTGGAGTGACATAGGGGCTGAAGCTTTCTTT. As protein: CAWSDIGAEAFF.

On this clonotype itself: A much larger clone lies a single base off, so this may be a read error. V and J are TRBV3-1 and TRBJ2-7; D possibly corresponds to TRBD1 (6 bases). The CDR3 spans 14 residues. The V gene's germline CDR1 is LGHDT and CDR2 YNNKEL (reference sequence). The CDR3 sequence: CANSQEDRFYEQYF. CDR3 bases: TGTGCCAACAGCCAAGAGGACAGATTCTACGAGCAGTACTTC.

This rearrangement joins TRBV10-2 to TRBJ1-4, with D possibly being TRBD1 (6 bases). V dropped 8 bases and J dropped 8 bases, with 15 bases sitting between them. The CDR3 contains 13 residues. CDR1 is WSHSY, CDR2 SAAADI, per germline. The CDR3 nucleotides read TGCGCCAGCCAGGGGACTATCAAGGAAAAACTGTTTTTT. Translating gives CASQGTIKEKLFF.

The V and J genes are TRBV19 and TRBJ2-5; D is perhaps TRBD1 (5 bases). The CDR3 is made up of 13 amino acids. Trimming removed 4 bases at V and 4 bases at J, with 10 bases between. CDR1 and CDR2 from the germline V gene are LNHDA and SQIVND (reference sequence). The CDR3 DNA is TGTGCCAGTAGTAGAGCCAGGGCAGAGACCCAGTACTTC. As protein: CASSRARAETQYF.

This clonotype has a count of ten or more. The V gene is TRBV7-2, the J gene TRBJ2-1, with 9 bases lining up with TRBD2. Trimming cost V 4 bases and J 6 bases; bases outside gene matches: 10. Germline V gene sequence: CDR1 SGHTA, CDR2 FQGNSA. There are 16 residues in the CDR3. DNA of the CDR3: TGTGCCAGCAGCTCCACAGGAGCGGGAGGCTCCAATGAGCAGTTCTTC. Encoded protein: CASSSTGAGGSNEQFF.